A selection of T cell receptor beta chains follows, all from one sample in a study of blood T cell repertoires in COVID-19. The table came from immunoSEQ multiplex PCR; TCRdb's copy has only in-frame clones and leaves some out. Of 70,000 to 95,000 clones in the sample, about 81% were seen once. Sequenced sample: peripheral blood. These receptors all come from a human donor in a cohort sampled during active COVID-19. Both conserved end residues are part of each CDR3. A D gene is named only where the DNA matches it firmly. A row's size may be missing; if present it is once, few, many or a size class.

J gene: TRBJ1-1; clone size: .; V gene: TRBV30; CDR3 length: 12; D gene: .; CDR3 DNA: TGTGCCTGGAACTACCAGGGGACTGAAGCTTTCTTT; CDR3 protein: CAWNYQGTEAFF
J gene: TRBJ1-2; clone size: .; V gene: TRBV28; CDR3 length: 15; D gene: TRBD1; CDR3 DNA: TGTGCCAGCAGTTCTCGCCAGGGGGCCCTTGATGGCTACACCTTC; CDR3 protein: CASSSRQGALDGYTF
J gene: TRBJ1-1; clone size: .; V gene: TRBV5-1; CDR3 length: 13; D gene: TRBD1; CDR3 DNA: TGCGCCAGCGGACAGGGGGCGAGCACTGAAGCTTTCTTT; CDR3 protein: CASGQGASTEAFF
J gene: TRBJ2-7; clone size: once; V gene: TRBV11-2; CDR3 length: 15; D gene: .; CDR3 DNA: TGTGCCAGCAGCTTAGTTGGGGGGTATACGATGGAGCAGTACTTC; CDR3 protein: CASSLVGGYTMEQYF
J gene: TRBJ2-1; clone size: .; V gene: TRBV2; CDR3 length: 13; D gene: .; CDR3 DNA: TGTGCCAGCGGATTCTCCAGGGGCGATGAGCAGTTCTTC; CDR3 protein: CASGFSRGDEQFF
J gene: TRBJ1-4; clone size: .; V gene: TRBV5-1; CDR3 length: 13; D gene: TRBD1; CDR3 DNA: TGCGCCAACACCGGGACAGAGAATGAAAAACTGTTTTTT; CDR3 protein: CANTGTENEKLFF
J gene: TRBJ2-1; clone size: .; V gene: TRBV5-1; CDR3 length: 15; D gene: .; CDR3 DNA: TGCGCCAGCAGCCCAGGAGGGACCCTATACAATGAGCAGTTCTTC; CDR3 protein: CASSPGGTLYNEQFF
J gene: TRBJ2-1; clone size: few; V gene: TRBV2; CDR3 length: 15; D gene: TRBD2; CDR3 DNA: TGTGCCAGCAGTGACAGAGGACTAGGATACAATGAGCAGTTCTTC; CDR3 protein: CASSDRGLGYNEQFF
J gene: TRBJ2-1; clone size: .; V gene: TRBV11-2; CDR3 length: 16; D gene: .; CDR3 DNA: TGTGCCAGCAGCTTAGCCTCGGAGATCCCCTACAATGAGCAGTTCTTC; CDR3 protein: CASSLASEIPYNEQFF
J gene: TRBJ2-5; clone size: .; V gene: TRBV6-2/TRBV6-3; CDR3 length: 11; D gene: .; CDR3 DNA: TGTGCCAGCAGCCGTGAGGAGACCCAGTACTTC; CDR3 protein: CASSREETQYF
J gene: TRBJ2-5; clone size: once; V gene: TRBV2; CDR3 length: 13; D gene: TRBD2; CDR3 DNA: TGTGCCAGCAGGAGCGGGGGCCAAGAGACCCAGTACTTC; CDR3 protein: CASRSGGQETQYF
J gene: TRBJ1-2; clone size: .; V gene: TRBV5-1; CDR3 length: 13; D gene: .; CDR3 DNA: TGCGCCAGCAGCTTGGTTGTAGGGGCCGGCTACACCTTC; CDR3 protein: CASSLVVGAGYTF
J gene: TRBJ1-1; clone size: .; V gene: TRBV5-5; CDR3 length: 13; D gene: .; CDR3 DNA: TGTGCCAGCAGCCACGCCGGGGATACTGAAGCTTTCTTT; CDR3 protein: CASSHAGDTEAFF
J gene: TRBJ2-5; clone size: once; V gene: TRBV7-2; CDR3 length: 15; D gene: .; CDR3 DNA: TGTGCCAGCAGCCCCAATGCAGGGCCGACAGAGACCCAGTACTTC; CDR3 protein: CASSPNAGPTETQYF
J gene: TRBJ2-1; clone size: .; V gene: TRBV4-1; CDR3 length: 17; D gene: TRBD1; CDR3 DNA: TGCGCCAGCAGCCAATACCGGGACAGGGTCTCCTACAATGAGCAGTTCTTC; CDR3 protein: CASSQYRDRVSYNEQFF
J gene: TRBJ1-1; clone size: once; V gene: TRBV4-2; CDR3 length: 12; D gene: .; CDR3 DNA: TGTGCCAGCAGCCAACAGGGTTTTGTAGCTTTCTTT; CDR3 protein: CASSQQGFVAFF
J gene: TRBJ2-2; clone size: few; V gene: TRBV5-4; CDR3 length: 14; D gene: .; CDR3 DNA: TGTGCCAGCAGCCCCGGACTAAACACCGGGGAGCTGTTTTTT; CDR3 protein: CASSPGLNTGELFF
J gene: TRBJ2-2; clone size: few; V gene: TRBV7-6; CDR3 length: 14; D gene: TRBD2; CDR3 DNA: TGTGCCAGCAGCTTAAGGGAGGGCACCGGGGAGCTGTTTTTT; CDR3 protein: CASSLREGTGELFF
J gene: TRBJ2-1; clone size: .; V gene: TRBV5-1; CDR3 length: 14; D gene: TRBD1; CDR3 DNA: TGCGCCAGCAGCTTGGTTAGGGGGCGCGATGAGCAGTTCTTC; CDR3 protein: CASSLVRGRDEQFF
J gene: TRBJ2-7; clone size: .; V gene: TRBV4-1; CDR3 length: 14; D gene: .; CDR3 DNA: TGCGCCAGCAGGCCAGTAGGGAGCTCCTACGAGCAGTACTTC; CDR3 protein: CASRPVGSSYEQYF
J gene: TRBJ2-7; clone size: .; V gene: TRBV7-2; CDR3 length: 11; D gene: .; CDR3 DNA: TGTGCCAGCAGCTTCCTCTACGAGCAGTACTTC; CDR3 protein: CASSFLYEQYF
J gene: TRBJ2-7; clone size: .; V gene: TRBV5-8; CDR3 length: 15; D gene: .; CDR3 DNA: TGTGCCAGCAGCTTGGAACAGGGGCGCGGGGTCGAGCAGTACTTC; CDR3 protein: CASSLEQGRGVEQYF
J gene: TRBJ1-5; clone size: .; V gene: TRBV18; CDR3 length: 15; D gene: .; CDR3 DNA: TGTGCCAGCTCACCAACGCAGGGTAGCAATCAGCCCCAGCATTTT; CDR3 protein: CASSPTQGSNQPQHF
J gene: TRBJ2-3; clone size: few; V gene: TRBV5-1; CDR3 length: 16; D gene: TRBD1; CDR3 DNA: TGCGCCAGCAGCTTGGGACAGGGTTATAGCACAGATACGCAGTATTTT; CDR3 protein: CASSLGQGYSTDTQYF
J gene: TRBJ1-4; clone size: .; V gene: TRBV30; CDR3 length: 16; D gene: TRBD1; CDR3 DNA: TGTGCCTGGAGTCCAGTCAGGGGGCAAACTAATGAAAAACTGTTTTTT; CDR3 protein: CAWSPVRGQTNEKLFF
J gene: TRBJ1-1; clone size: .; V gene: TRBV6-5; CDR3 length: 14; D gene: TRBD1; CDR3 DNA: TGTGCCGGCGACTGGACAGGCGCGAACACTGAAGCTTTCTTT; CDR3 protein: CAGDWTGANTEAFF
J gene: TRBJ2-7; clone size: once; V gene: TRBV18; CDR3 length: 14; D gene: .; CDR3 DNA: TGTGCCAGCTCACCACCGGTGGCCTCCTACGAGCAGTACTTC; CDR3 protein: CASSPPVASYEQYF
J gene: TRBJ2-7; clone size: once; V gene: TRBV20-1; CDR3 length: 16; D gene: TRBD2; CDR3 DNA: TGCAGTGCTAGTCTGGTGAAAGCGGGGGAGTCCTACGAGCAGTACTTC; CDR3 protein: CSASLVKAGESYEQYF
J gene: TRBJ1-5; clone size: .; V gene: TRBV19; CDR3 length: 14; D gene: TRBD1; CDR3 DNA: TGTGCCAGTAGCCTACAGGGGCCCTCTCAGCCCCAGCATTTT; CDR3 protein: CASSLQGPSQPQHF
J gene: TRBJ1-4; clone size: few; V gene: TRBV18; CDR3 length: 15; D gene: TRBD1; CDR3 DNA: TGTGCCAGCTCACCGTTACAGGGGCAAAATGAAAAACTGTTTTTT; CDR3 protein: CASSPLQGQNEKLFF
J gene: TRBJ2-7; clone size: .; V gene: TRBV7-6; CDR3 length: 15; D gene: TRBD1; CDR3 DNA: TGTGCCAGCAGTCCGCAGGGGGCGAAAACCTACGAGCAGTACTTC; CDR3 protein: CASSPQGAKTYEQYF
J gene: TRBJ1-1; clone size: once; V gene: TRBV19; CDR3 length: 16; D gene: .; CDR3 DNA: TGTGCCAGTGGAGTCGGTTCGCTAATCATGAACACTGAAGCTTTCTTT; CDR3 protein: CASGVGSLIMNTEAFF
J gene: TRBJ2-5; clone size: .; V gene: TRBV7-9; CDR3 length: 15; D gene: .; CDR3 DNA: TGTGCCAGCAGCTCCACTCGAAGCGGCGGGGAGACCCAGTACTTC; CDR3 protein: CASSSTRSGGETQYF
J gene: TRBJ1-2; clone size: .; V gene: TRBV6-2/TRBV6-3; CDR3 length: 14; D gene: .; CDR3 DNA: TGTGCCAGCAGTCCCCCGGTGGGAGTAGGGGGCTACACCTTC; CDR3 protein: CASSPPVGVGGYTF
J gene: TRBJ2-7; clone size: .; V gene: TRBV10-3; CDR3 length: 14; D gene: TRBD1; CDR3 DNA: TGTGCCATCAGCTACACAGGGGATCGTACTGAGCAGTACTTC; CDR3 protein: CAISYTGDRTEQYF
J gene: TRBJ1-2; clone size: .; V gene: TRBV15; CDR3 length: 13; D gene: TRBD1; CDR3 DNA: TGTGCCACCAGCAAGGGGGCCGACTATGGCTACACCTTC; CDR3 protein: CATSKGADYGYTF
J gene: TRBJ2-3; clone size: .; V gene: TRBV5-1; CDR3 length: 15; D gene: TRBD2; CDR3 DNA: TGCGCCAGCAGTATGCGGGGGGGCCGCACAGATACGCAGTATTTT; CDR3 protein: CASSMRGGRTDTQYF
J gene: TRBJ2-5; clone size: .; V gene: TRBV7-2; CDR3 length: 15; D gene: TRBD2; CDR3 DNA: TGTGCCAGCAGCTTAGTAGCGGGGAGAAGAGAGACCCAGTACTTC; CDR3 protein: CASSLVAGRRETQYF